This entry is about one T cell receptor (beta chain). Its antigen is not identified. CDR3 length: 17 amino acids. Germline lookup yields CDR1 MDHEN and CDR2 SYDVKM. V was clipped by 5 bases and J by 4 bases; unmatched bases: 13. The data derive from a study of shared clonotypes between healthy human individuals. The study's findings and limits: Shared clonotypes across all four donors exceeded non-shared ones in generation probability.

Measured with immunoSEQ multiplex PCR; TCRdb has only the in-frame clones, and not every one. The table has a few million clones, more than 85% seen once. Sequenced material: naive CD4+ T cells from PBMCs. The subset was: CD45RA+ positively selected. The clonotype originates from a man aged 18-30 years in good health. Some clones in this sample may be carry-over from other donors' samples. The chain uses TRBV28 and TRBJ1-1, with 10 bases aligning to TRBD1. CDR3 sequence: CASSPLNPRDRGTEAFF. For the CDR3, the DNA is TGTGCCAGCAGTCCCTTAAACCCCCGGGACAGGGGCACTGAAGCTTTCTTT.